Presented here are 18 T cell receptor beta chains from one specimen sequenced in a study of cytomegalovirus exposure and HLA in healthy donors. Researchers ran the PCR with 60 Vbeta and 13 Jbeta primers. The protocol was immunoSEQ multiplex PCR, while the TCRdb copy is restricted to in-frame clones and leaves out a portion. Of more than 110,000 clones in the sample, approximately 80% were seen once. Sequencing used PBMCs. The receptors come from a man aged 18 to 29 in good health and CMV-seronegative.

J is TRBJ2-7 and V is TRBV19; 8 bases map to TRBD2. The CDR3 consists of 16 residues. Germline V gives CDR1 LNHDA, CDR2 SQIVND (reference sequence). Losses at the gene ends were 0 bases for V and 0 bases for J; bases not matched to a gene: 4. CDR3 amino acids: CASSIEGGGPSYEQYF. In DNA form, the CDR3 reads TGTGCCAGTAGTATAGAGGGCGGGGGGCCCTCCTACGAGCAGTACTTC.

In its sample, this clone was seen once. The chain is built from TRBV15 and TRBJ2-7; D may be TRBD1 (5 bases). V was clipped by 1 base and J by 4 bases, with 14 bases between them. This CDR3 is built from 15 residues. Looked up from germline, CDR1 is LNHNV and CDR2 is YYDKDF (reference sequence). The CDR3 DNA reads TGTGCCACCAGCAGAGCCCTCTCGACAGAATACGAGCAGTACTTC. It yields the protein CATSRALSTEYEQYF.

The V call is TRBV28, the J call TRBJ1-2, with a tentative D call TRBD1 (5 bases). Germline V CDR1 and CDR2: MDHEN, SYDVKM. This CDR3 is built from 14 residues. Deletions cut 6 bases from V and 3 bases from J, with 14 bases between. The CDR3 coding sequence is TGTGCCAGCAGGCTTCAGGGTTGGGACTATGGCTACACCTTC. Translated, it gives CASRLQGWDYGYTF.

This clone occurred a few times. The rearrangement uses TRBV5-5 and TRBJ2-2; TRBD1 agrees at 9 bases. The CDR3 is 16 residues long. The V gene's germline CDR1 is SGHKS and CDR2 YYEKEE (reference sequence). J lost 5 bases, V lost 4 bases, and 9 bases had no gene match. This CDR3 reads CASSGSQGARTGELFF. The CDR3 region has the DNA TGTGCCAGCAGCGGGTCACAGGGGGCGCGGACCGGGGAGCTGTTTTTT.

The sample holds one count of this clone. The CDR3 DNA sequence: TGCGCCAGCAGCTTGTCGGTAGTGGCCAGGGACATCTACAATGAGCAGTTCTTC. The encoded protein is CASSLSVVARDIYNEQFF. The gene calls are TRBV5-1 and TRBJ2-1, with TRBD1 as a possible D gene (6 bases). The CDR3 consists of 18 residues. V was cut by 1 base and J by 3 bases, with 20 bases left in between. Per the germline V gene, CDR1 is SGHRS and CDR2 is YFSETQ. Filled out from reference TRBV5-1 and TRBJ2-1, the complete variable domain reads KAGVTQTPRYLIKTRGQQVTLSCSPISGHRSVSWYQQTPGQGLQFLFEYFSETQRNKGNFPGRFSGRQFSNSRSEMNVSTLELGDSALYLCASSLSVVARDIYNEQFFGPGTRLTVL.

The gene calls are TRBV30 and TRBJ2-7; 10 positions agree with TRBD1. This CDR3 contains 14 residues. In germline, CDR1 is GTSNPN, CDR2 SVGIG (reference sequence). J lost 3 bases, V lost 3 bases, and 5 bases had no gene match. The CDR3, as DNA: TGTGCCTGGAGCGGACAGGGGGAATACTACGAGCAGTACTTC. Amino acid sequence: CAWSGQGEYYEQYF.

The chain employs TRBV27 and TRBJ1-1; 8 bases fit TRBD1. There are 14 residues in the CDR3. Germline CDR1 is MNHEY and CDR2 is SMNVEV (reference sequence). V shed 3 bases and J 7 bases; nucleotides not matched to a gene: 7. The CDR3 loop is CASSLGTGGGEAFF. The CDR3 nucleotides are TGTGCCAGCAGTTTGGGGACAGGAGGCGGTGAAGCTTTCTTT.

CDR3 sequence (DNA): TGCGCCAGCAGCCCCCTGCGCATGGCTTTCTTT. Protein sequence: CASSPLRMAFF. This chain uses TRBV5-1 with TRBJ1-1; the D is unclear. From germline, CDR1 is SGHRS and CDR2 YFSETQ. Trimming removed 4 bases at V and 11 bases at J, with 12 bases between. The CDR3 runs 11 residues.

This chain links TRBV7-3 with TRBJ1-5; 11 nucleotides align to TRBD1. CDR3 length: 15 residues. The V and J ends lost 4 bases and 4 bases, in that order; junction bases with no gene match: 3. Germline assignment: CDR1 SGHTA and CDR2 FQGTGA. The CDR3 sequence: CASSWTGGANQPQHF. CDR3 sequence (DNA): TGTGCCAGCAGCTGGACAGGGGGCGCGAATCAGCCCCAGCATTTT.

This clone came up a few times. The genes are TRBV5-1 and TRBJ2-5, with 11 bases fitting TRBD1. The DNA matches TRBJ2-7 better at its end, which makes the J call doubtful. The germline gives CDR1 SGHRS, CDR2 YFSETQ. The CDR3 runs 18 residues. The CDR3 nucleotides read TGCGCCAGCAGCCATGGATCCGGGACAGGGGGAGTGTCCTACGAGCAGTACTTC. This translates into CASSHGSGTGGVSYEQYF.

CDR3 sequence (DNA): TGCAGCGGGGAGACAGGGCACAGCACTGAAGCTTTCTTT. This sequence encodes CSGETGHSTEAFF. V is TRBV29-1 and J is TRBJ1-1, with TRBD1 matching 7 bases. The trim removed 7 bases at V and 4 bases at J, leaving 9 bases unmatched. The CDR3 has 13 residues. Germline CDR1 SQVTM, CDR2 ANQGSEA.

The J gene is TRBJ2-1, the V gene TRBV7-9; 7 bases are a match to TRBD2. Trimming removed 8 bases from V and 3 bases from J; junction bases left unmatched: 7. Per germline, CDR1 SEHNR and CDR2 FQNEAQ (reference sequence). There are 14 residues in the CDR3. The CDR3 loop is CASAETSSYNEQFF. CDR3 bases: TGTGCCAGCGCCGAGACTAGCAGCTACAATGAGCAGTTCTTC.

This sequence joins TRBV27 and TRBJ2-5, with 10 nucleotides matching TRBD1. The CDR3 runs to 16 residues. Germline assignment: CDR1 MNHEY and CDR2 SMNVEV (reference sequence). J lost 5 bases, V lost 2 bases, and 8 bases had no gene match. The CDR3 DNA sequence: TGTGCCAGCAGTTTAGGGAGGACAGGGGGTTGGGAGACCCAGTACTTC. This sequence encodes CASSLGRTGGWETQYF.

The chain links TRBV7-2 to TRBJ2-7; tentatively, D is TRBD2 (6 bases). V was pared by 5 bases and J by 3 bases, with 11 bases between. Germline CDR1 is SGHTA and CDR2 is FQGNSA. This CDR3 region has 13 residues. For the CDR3, the DNA is TGTGCCAGCAGCCCTGCCGGGGGCTACGAGCAGTACTTC. Amino acids: CASSPAGGYEQYF.

The rearrangement links TRBV19 to TRBJ1-2; 7 bases match TRBD1. Germline CDR1 reads LNHDA; CDR2 reads SQIVND (reference sequence). The CDR3 runs 12 residues. V gave up 8 bases and J gave up 4 bases; unmatched junction bases: 4. CDR3 in amino acids: CASETGTYGYTF. As DNA, the CDR3 is TGTGCCAGTGAGACAGGGACCTATGGCTACACCTTC.

The genes are TRBV2 and TRBJ2-7; D is possibly TRBD2 (5 bases). Trimming took 8 bases from V and 7 from J, leaving 15 bases between them. Germline V gene sequence: CDR1 SNHLY, CDR2 FYNNEI. The CDR3 is made up of 12 amino acids. The CDR3 region is CASSGSWEEQYF. The DNA of the CDR3 is TGTGCCAGCTCGGGGAGCTGGGAAGAGCAGTACTTC.

This clone was recorded only once. This sequence joins TRBV2 and TRBJ2-3, with TRBD1 matching over 8 bases. Losses at the gene ends were 7 bases for V and 4 bases for J; bases not matched to a gene: 7. In germline, CDR1 is SNHLY, CDR2 FYNNEI. CDR3 size: 14 residues. The CDR3 sequence: CASKPARGPDTQYF. The DNA for the CDR3 is TGTGCCAGCAAACCAGCCAGGGGGCCAGATACGCAGTATTTT.

The J gene is TRBJ1-5, the V gene TRBV2, with a weak D call TRBD1 (6 bases). The germline V and J ends were trimmed by 0 bases and 0 bases, with 18 bases remaining between them. The CDR3 has 19 residues. Germline V gives CDR1 SNHLY, CDR2 FYNNEI. In DNA form, the CDR3 reads TGTGCCAGCAGTGAAGCCGGGACATACAACACCTATAGCAATCAGCCCCAGCATTTT. It yields the protein CASSEAGTYNTYSNQPQHF.